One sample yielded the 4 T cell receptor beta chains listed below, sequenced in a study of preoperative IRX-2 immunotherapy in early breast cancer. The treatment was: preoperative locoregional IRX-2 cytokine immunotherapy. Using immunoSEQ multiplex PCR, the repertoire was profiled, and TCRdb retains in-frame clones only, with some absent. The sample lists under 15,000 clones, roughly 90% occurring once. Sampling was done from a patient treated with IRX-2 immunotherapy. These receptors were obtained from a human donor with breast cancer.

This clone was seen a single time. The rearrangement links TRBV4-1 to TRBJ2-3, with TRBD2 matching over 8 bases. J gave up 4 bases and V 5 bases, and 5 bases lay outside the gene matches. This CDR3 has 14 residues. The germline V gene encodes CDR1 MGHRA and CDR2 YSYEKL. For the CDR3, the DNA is TGCGCCAGCAGCGTTAGCGGGGACTCAGATACGCAGTATTTT. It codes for CASSVSGDSDTQYF.

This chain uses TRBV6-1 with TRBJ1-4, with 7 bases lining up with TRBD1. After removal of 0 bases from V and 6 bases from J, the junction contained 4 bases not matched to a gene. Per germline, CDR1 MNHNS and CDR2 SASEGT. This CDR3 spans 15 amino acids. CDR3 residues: CASSEAAGGDEKLFF. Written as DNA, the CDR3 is TGTGCCAGCAGTGAAGCGGCAGGGGGGGATGAAAAACTGTTTTTT.

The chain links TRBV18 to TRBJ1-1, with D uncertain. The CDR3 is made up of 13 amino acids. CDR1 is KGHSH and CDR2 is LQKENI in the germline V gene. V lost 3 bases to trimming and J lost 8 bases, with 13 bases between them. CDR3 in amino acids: CASSPNQVGEAFF. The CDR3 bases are TGTGCCAGCTCACCGAATCAGGTCGGGGAAGCTTTCTTT.

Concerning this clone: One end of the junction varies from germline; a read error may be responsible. CDR3 protein: CASSLGTGGVKGNEQFF. For the CDR3, the DNA is TGTGCTAGCAGCTTAGGGACAGGGGGCGTTAAAGGGAATGAGCAGTTCTTC. V is TRBV7-7 and J is TRBJ2-1; TRBD1 matches 12 bases. Per the germline V gene, CDR1 is SSHAT and CDR2 is FNYEAQ (reference sequence). The CDR3 contains 17 residues.